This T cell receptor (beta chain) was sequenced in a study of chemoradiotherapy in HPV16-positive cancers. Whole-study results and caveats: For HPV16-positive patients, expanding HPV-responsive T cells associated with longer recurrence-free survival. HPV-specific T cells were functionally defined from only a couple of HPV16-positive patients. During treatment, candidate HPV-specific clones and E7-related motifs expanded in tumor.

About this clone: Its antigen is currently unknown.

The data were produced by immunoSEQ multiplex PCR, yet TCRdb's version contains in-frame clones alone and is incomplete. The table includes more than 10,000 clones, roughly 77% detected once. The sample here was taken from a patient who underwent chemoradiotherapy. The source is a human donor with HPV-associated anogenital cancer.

The CDR3 DNA follows: TGTGCCAGCAGCTTGGGGGGGGCCGGCCAAGAGACCCAGTACTTC. This gives the protein CASSLGGAGQETQYF. The chain carries TRBV7-2 and TRBJ2-5; perhaps TRBD2 as D (7 bases). Germline CDR1 and CDR2: SGHTA and FQGNSA. Trimming removed 3 bases from V and 1 base from J, with 12 bases in between. The CDR3 is 15 amino acids.